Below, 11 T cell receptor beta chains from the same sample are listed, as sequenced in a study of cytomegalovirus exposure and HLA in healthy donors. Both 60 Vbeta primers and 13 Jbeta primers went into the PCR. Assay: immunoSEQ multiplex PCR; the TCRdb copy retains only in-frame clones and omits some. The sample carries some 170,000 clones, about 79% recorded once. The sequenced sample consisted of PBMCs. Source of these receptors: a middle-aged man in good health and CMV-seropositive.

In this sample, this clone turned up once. The CDR3 DNA reads TGTGCCATCAGCTCAAGGGGCGCCTACTATGGCTACACCTTC. Its protein is CAISSRGAYYGYTF. The J gene is TRBJ1-2, the V gene TRBV10-3; weak D call: TRBD1 (5 bases). Trimming stripped 6 bases from V and 3 bases from J, with 14 bases between. Germline V gene sequence: CDR1 ENHRY, CDR2 SYGVKD. This CDR3 region has 14 residues.

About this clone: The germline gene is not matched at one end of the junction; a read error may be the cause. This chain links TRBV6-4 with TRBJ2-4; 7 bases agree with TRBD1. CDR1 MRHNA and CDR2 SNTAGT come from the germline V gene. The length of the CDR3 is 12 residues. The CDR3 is CASSDNRDRLVF. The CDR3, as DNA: TGTGCCAGCAGTGACAACCGGGACAGACTTGTTTTC.

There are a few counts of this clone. The CDR3 reads CASRADSSNQPQHF. In DNA, the CDR3 is TGTGCCAGCAGGGCCGACAGCTCCAATCAGCCCCAGCATTTT. V and J are TRBV2 and TRBJ1-5, with D tentatively TRBD1 (5 bases). The germline V and J ends were trimmed by 6 bases and 3 bases, with 12 bases remaining between them. The CDR3 length is 14 residues. CDR1 and CDR2 from the germline V gene are SNHLY and FYNNEI.

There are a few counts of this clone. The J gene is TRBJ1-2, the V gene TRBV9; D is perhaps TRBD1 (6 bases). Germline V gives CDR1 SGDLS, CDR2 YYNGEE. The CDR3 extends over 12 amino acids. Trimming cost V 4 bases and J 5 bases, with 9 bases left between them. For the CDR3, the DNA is TGTGCCAGCAGCACCGGACAGTATGGCTACACCTTC. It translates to CASSTGQYGYTF.

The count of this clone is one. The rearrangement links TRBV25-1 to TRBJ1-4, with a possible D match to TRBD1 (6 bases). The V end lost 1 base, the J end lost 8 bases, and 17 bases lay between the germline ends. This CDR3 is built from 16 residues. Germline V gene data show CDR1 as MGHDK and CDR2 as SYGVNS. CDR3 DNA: TGTGCCAGCAGTGAATCCCCCACAGGGCTTCCCGAAAAACTGTTTTTT. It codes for CASSESPTGLPEKLFF.

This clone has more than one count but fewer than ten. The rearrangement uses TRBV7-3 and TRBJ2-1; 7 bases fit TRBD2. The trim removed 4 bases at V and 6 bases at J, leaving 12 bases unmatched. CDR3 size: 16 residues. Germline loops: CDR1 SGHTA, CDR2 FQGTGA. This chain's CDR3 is CASSSRSSGSSNEQFF. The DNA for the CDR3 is TGTGCCAGCAGCTCCCGTTCTAGCGGCAGTTCCAATGAGCAGTTCTTC.

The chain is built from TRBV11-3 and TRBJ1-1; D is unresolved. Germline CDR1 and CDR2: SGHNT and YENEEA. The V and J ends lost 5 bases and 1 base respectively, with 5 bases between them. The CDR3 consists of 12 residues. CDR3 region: CASSARNTEAFF. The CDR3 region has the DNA TGTGCCAGCAGCGCCAGGAACACTGAAGCTTTCTTT.

The chain's CDR3 is CASSPARGNTGELFF. CDR3 sequence (DNA): TGTGCCAGCAGCCCCGCTCGCGGGAACACCGGGGAGCTGTTTTTT. The rearrangement joins TRBV7-3 to TRBJ2-2, with unresolved D. Germline V gene data show CDR1 as SGHTA and CDR2 as FQGTGA. The CDR3 spans 15 residues. V was trimmed by 5 bases and J by 1 base, leaving 11 bases between them.

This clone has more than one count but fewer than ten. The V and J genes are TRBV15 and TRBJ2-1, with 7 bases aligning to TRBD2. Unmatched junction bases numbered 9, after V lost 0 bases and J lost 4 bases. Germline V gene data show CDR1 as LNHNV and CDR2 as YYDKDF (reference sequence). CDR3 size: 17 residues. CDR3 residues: CATSRDLGGRVYNEQFF. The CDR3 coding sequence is TGTGCCACCAGCAGAGATCTGGGGGGGAGAGTTTACAATGAGCAGTTCTTC.

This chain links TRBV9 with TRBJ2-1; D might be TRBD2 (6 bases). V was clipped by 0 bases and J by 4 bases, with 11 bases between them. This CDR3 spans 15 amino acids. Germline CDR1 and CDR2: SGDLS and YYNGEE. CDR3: CASSVGLATYNEQFF. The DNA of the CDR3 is TGTGCCAGCAGCGTAGGGCTAGCGACGTACAATGAGCAGTTCTTC.

The CDR3 loop reads CASSFAVSGANVLTF. The CDR3 DNA reads as TGTGCCAGTAGTTTCGCGGTCTCTGGGGCCAACGTCCTGACTTTC. The rearrangement links TRBV19 to TRBJ2-6; the D is unclear. The V end was cut by 5 bases, the J end by 0 bases, with 8 bases between. CDR3 length: 15 amino acids. Germline CDR1 and CDR2: LNHDA and SQIVND (reference sequence). The variable domain in full, with the rest retrieved from reference TRBV19 and TRBJ2-6, is DGGITQSPKYLFRKEGQNVTLSCEQNLNHDAMYWYRQDPGQGLRLIYYSQIVNDFQKGDIAEGYSVSREKKESFPLTVTSAQKNPTAFYLCASSFAVSGANVLTFGAGSRLTVL.